This TCR beta chain was captured by sequencing in a study of Ad26.COV2.S vaccination and SARS-CoV-2 variants (dated by TCRdb to the early 2020s). In the study overall: Vaccine-arm donors were drawn from COV1001, a multicentre, randomized, double-blind, placebo-controlled phase I-IIa trial of Ad26.COV2.S in healthy adults. Ad26.COV2.S was administered intramuscularly at 5 x 10^10 or 1 x 10^11 viral particles, either as a single shot or as two shots given 56 days apart. TCRbeta repertoire sequencing was used to assess the specificity and breadth of SARS-CoV-2-reactive T cell receptors after Ad26.COV2.S vaccination. The TCR-sequenced set comprised approximately 30 samples: some 20 Ad26.COV2.S vaccine recipients, 5 placebo recipients and 8 SARS-CoV-2 convalescent individuals. Trial participants were randomized into five groups of five: low-dose or high-dose Ad26.COV2.S given once or twice, or placebo on both occasions. Investigators remained blinded to trial group allocation during experiments and outcome assessment. What the study reported, not specific to this receptor: The authors noted that the TCR breadth and depth analyses may have underestimated total T cell responses. Vaccine and placebo recipients had similar non-spike TCR breadth, a finding consistent with the vaccine containing only spike. Compared with placebo recipients, Ad26.COV2.S recipients showed higher spike-specific TCR breadth (P = 0.0014). The study was not powered for comparison of responses between vaccine doses or regimens. After vaccination, spike-specific CD8+ and CD4+ T cell responses were reported to show substantial breadth.

The CDR3 sequence holds 13 residues, the cysteine and phenylalanine included. This entry keeps only the CDR3 DNA: 39 bases, framed from base 1. CDR1 and CDR2, per the germline V gene (reference sequence), are MNHNY and SVGAGI. Germline trimming: 2 bases from V, 4 bases from J; junction bases outside gene matches: 2. The immunoSEQ Assay was used to sequence TCRbeta CDR3 regions. After extraction, genomic DNA underwent amplification by bias-controlled multiplex PCR, followed by high-throughput sequencing. Regarding the original processing steps: To quantify the absolute abundance of every unique TCRbeta CDR3 region, sequences were collapsed and filtered. T cell fraction was estimated by normalizing TCRbeta template counts to usable DNA, with usable DNA measured through amplification of reference genes found in all nucleated cells. Repertoire TCRs were annotated as SARS-CoV-2-specific by exact matching of V gene, CDR3 amino acid sequence and J gene to a known reactive TCR set. The reference SARS-CoV-2 TCR set was derived from MIRA and filtered for enrichment in COVID-19-positive ImmuneCODE repertoires, a step that removed public or cross-reactive TCRs. Using the MIRA antigens, annotated TCRs were further analysed by specific ORF or by position within an ORF. Breadth was defined as the number of annotated unique rearrangements divided by the total number of unique productive rearrangements, and depth was defined as the summed frequency of the annotated unique rearrangements. Group comparisons of TCR breadth used two-sided Wilcoxon rank-sum tests. TCRdb took over this immuneACCESS table, retaining in-frame rearrangements with V and J assigned. Such tables are incomplete; in checked studies, under half of the missing clones stem from an unresolved V gene, and the remainder is unexplained. That table supplies the V and J calls and clone size; D and trimming were determined from the DNA. The sample yields a few hundred thousand clones; more than 75% were counted once. Around 3.5% of the sample belongs to the ten largest clones.

For this clone: The antigen it binds to is not known. No quality values exist for individual bases; no much larger clone is one base distant.

The sample's treatment or condition, from its label and the paper: around 19 received Ad26.COV2.S at low or high dose, single or two shots; 5 received placebo; per-sample allocation not given. For vaccine and placebo recipients, repertoires were sequenced using samples collected on day 63 after the first injection. Cohort 1b enrolled 25 to 30 adults aged 18-55 years at a single site in Boston, USA, between 29 July and 7 August 2020. Ad26.COV2.S was a replication-incompetent adenovirus type 26 vector expressing a prefusion-stabilized SARS-CoV-2 spike protein from the original Wuhan strain. This clonotype originated in a person between 18 and 60 years old who received the Ad26.COV2.S COVID-19 vaccine or a placebo. The chain uses TRBV6-6 and TRBJ2-7, and TRBD1 aligns with 7 junction nucleotides. The sequenced sample was peripheral blood, obtained in a trial of Ad26.COV2.S vaccine versus placebo. The nucleotide sequence is given as TGTGCCAGCAGTTACAGGGGGCGGTACGAGCAGTACTTC. This encodes CASSYRGRYEQYF.